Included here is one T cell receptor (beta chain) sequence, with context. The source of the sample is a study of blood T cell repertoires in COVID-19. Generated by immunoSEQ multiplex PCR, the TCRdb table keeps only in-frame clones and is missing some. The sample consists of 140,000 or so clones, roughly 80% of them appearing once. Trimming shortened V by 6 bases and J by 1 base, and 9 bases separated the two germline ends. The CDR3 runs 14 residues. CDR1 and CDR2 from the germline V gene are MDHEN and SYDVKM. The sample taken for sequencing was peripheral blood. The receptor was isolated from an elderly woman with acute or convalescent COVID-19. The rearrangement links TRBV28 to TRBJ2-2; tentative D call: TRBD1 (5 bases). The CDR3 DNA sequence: TGTGCCAGCAGGATGACAGAGAACACCGGGGAGCTGTTTTTT. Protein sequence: CASRMTENTGELFF. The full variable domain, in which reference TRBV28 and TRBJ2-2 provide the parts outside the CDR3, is DVKVTQSSRYLVKRTGEKVFLECVQDMDHENMFWYRQDPGLGLRLIYFSYDVKMKEKGDIPEGYSVSREKKERFSLILESASTNQTSMYLCASRMTENTGELFFGEGSRLTVL.